Sequencing of this T cell receptor (beta chain) was carried out in a study of vaccination and CD4 T cells after COVID-19. Across the study: Each participant was administered two doses of a vaccine, which was either BNT162b2 or mRNA-1273.

Documented treatment: roughly ten-day PBMC culture with coronavirus spike peptide pools or control peptides (ViraFEST assay). The CDR3 consists of 13 residues. The V gene lost 6 bases and the J gene lost 0 bases, with 11 bases spanning the gap. In germline, CDR1 is SQVTM, CDR2 ANQGSEA. CD4+ T cells that had been cultured provided DNA sequenced with the Oncomine TCR Beta short-read assay. TCRdb fed the PCR reads into MiXCR, producing one record per CDR3 protein. The table has 17,000 or so distinct CDR3 sequences, around 75% seen once; the top ten hold 16%. Details on this clonotype: The antigen is not known.

The chain links TRBV29-1 to TRBJ1-1; a possible D gene is TRBD1 (5 bases). This clonotype originated in a human donor who had recovered from COVID-19. Material: CD4+ T cells from blood, cultured in vitro. The CDR3: CSVGGPLNTEAFF. In nucleotides, the CDR3 is TGCAGCGTCGGGGGACCCTTGAACACTGAAGCTTTCTTT.